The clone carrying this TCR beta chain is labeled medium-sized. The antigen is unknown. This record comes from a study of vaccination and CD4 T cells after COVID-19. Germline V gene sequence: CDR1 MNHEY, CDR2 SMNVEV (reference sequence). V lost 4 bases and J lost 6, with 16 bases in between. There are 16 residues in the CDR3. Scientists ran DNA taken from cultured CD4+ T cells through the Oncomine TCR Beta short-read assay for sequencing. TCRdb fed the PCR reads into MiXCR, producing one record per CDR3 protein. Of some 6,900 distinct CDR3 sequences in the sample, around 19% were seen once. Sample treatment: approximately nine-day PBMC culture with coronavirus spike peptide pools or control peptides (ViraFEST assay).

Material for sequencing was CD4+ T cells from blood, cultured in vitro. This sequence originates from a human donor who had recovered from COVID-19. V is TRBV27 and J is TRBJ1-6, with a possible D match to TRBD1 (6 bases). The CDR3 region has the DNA TGTGCCAGCAGTTCCTCTAACAACAGGGCTAATTCACCCCTCCACTTT. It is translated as CASSSSNNRANSPLHF.